A single sample gave rise to the 9 T cell receptor beta chains below, sequenced in a study of Graves' ophthalmopathy and Graves' hyperthyroidism. Amplification targeted the TCR beta CDR3 regions, with RNA transcripts as the source material. First-round RT-PCR employed HTBI primers, with a second-round multiplex PCR after it. TCRdb independently ran MiXCR on the multiplex PCR reads; one entry per CDR3 protein. The table has 350,000 to 400,000 distinct CDR3 sequences, 15% seen once; the top ten hold about 7%. The sequenced material came from peripheral blood. The receptors stem from a woman in her late teens or twenties with stable Graves' hyperthyroidism.

This clonotype was detected ten times or more. The chain joins TRBV11-3 to TRBJ1-1; no clear D gene. This CDR3 has 13 residues. Germline V gene sequence: CDR1 SGHNT, CDR2 YENEEA. V lost 3 bases to trimming and J lost 6 bases, with 11 bases between them. The CDR3 region is CASSFTVSPEAFF. Written as DNA, the CDR3 is TGTGCCAGCAGCTTTACGGTCTCCCCTGAAGCTTTCTTT.

This clonotype was detected ten times or more. The CDR3 loop reads CASTPTGQETQYF. For the CDR3, the DNA is TGTGCCAGTACCCCGACAGGCCAGGAGACCCAGTACTTC. V is TRBV19 and J is TRBJ2-5, with D possibly being TRBD1 (6 bases). V lost 7 bases and J lost 5, with 14 bases in between. Germline CDR1 reads LNHDA; CDR2 reads SQIVND (reference sequence). This CDR3 has 13 residues.

The sample holds a few counts of this clonotype. The chain carries TRBV19 and TRBJ2-7; D gene ambiguous. There are 14 residues in the CDR3. The V gene lost 3 bases and the J gene lost 0 bases, with 9 bases spanning the gap. CDR1 LNHDA and CDR2 SQIVND come from the germline V gene (reference sequence). CDR3 residues: CASSMDKASYEQYF. CDR3 DNA: TGTGCCAGTAGTATGGATAAGGCCTCCTACGAGCAGTACTTC.

The chain carries TRBV6-5 and TRBJ2-7; 10 nucleotides agree with TRBD1. The junction had 4 bases not matched to a gene; V was cut back by 2 bases and J by 3 bases. Germline V CDR1 and CDR2: MNHEY, SVGAGI. The CDR3 runs to 15 residues. The CDR3 DNA reads TGTGCCAGCAGTTACCTAGGACAGGGGGGCTACGAGCAGTACTTC. As protein: CASSYLGQGGYEQYF.

This clonotype was seen a handful of times. V gene TRBV6-1 combines with J gene TRBJ1-5; D is uncertain. V gave up 1 base and J gave up 5 bases, with 3 bases separating them. The CDR3 extends over 12 amino acids. Per germline, CDR1 MNHNS and CDR2 SASEGT. CDR3 nucleotides: TGTGCCAGCAGTGAAGTGGATCAGCCCCAGCATTTT. This codes for CASSEVDQPQHF.

There are many counts of this clonotype. This chain uses TRBV12-3 or TRBV12-4 with TRBJ1-2; tentatively, D is TRBD1 (6 bases). The CDR3 covers 13 residues. Trimming removed 2 bases at V and 7 bases at J, with 11 bases between. CDR3 sequence (DNA): TGTGCCAGCAGTTTAAACAGGGTCGTTGGCTACACCTTC. It translates to CASSLNRVVGYTF.

The sample holds many counts of this clonotype. The V call is TRBV6-2 or TRBV6-3, the J call TRBJ2-5; D is perhaps TRBD2 (6 bases). CDR1 and CDR2 from the germline V gene are MNHEY and SVGEGT. V was cut by 6 bases and J by 0 bases, with 8 bases left in between. The CDR3 runs 13 residues. CDR3 residues: CASRGDYQETQYF. The CDR3 DNA reads as TGTGCCAGCAGGGGGGACTACCAAGAGACCCAGTACTTC.

This clonotype was observed a few times. The chain uses TRBV14 and TRBJ2-4; D call uncertain. Germline V gives CDR1 SGHDN, CDR2 FVKESK. This CDR3 has 17 amino acids. With 1 base removed from V and 7 bases from J, the gap between germline ends came to 20 bases. The chain's CDR3 is CASSQGLSFFSANIQYF. The CDR3 nucleotides are TGTGCCAGCAGCCAAGGTCTGTCCTTTTTTTCGGCGAACATTCAGTACTTC.

This chain joins TRBV7-2 and TRBJ2-7; D gene unclear. Germline V CDR1 and CDR2: SGHTA, FQGNSA. There are 16 residues in the CDR3. V lost 0 bases and J lost 1, with 13 bases in between. Here the CDR3 DNA reads TGTGCCAGCAGCTTAGCTGGTAGAGGAGTGTCCTACGAGCAGTACTTC. This codes for CASSLAGRGVSYEQYF.